This passage covers 5 T cell receptor beta chains from one sample sequenced in a study of T cells in Graves' hyperthyroidism and ophthalmopathy. It was RNA transcripts that yielded the amplified TCR beta CDR3 regions. Primed by the HTBI set, a first-round RT-PCR was run on the TCR CDR3. TCRdb recomputed calls from the multiplex PCR reads with MiXCR, one row per CDR3 protein. The table shows over 200,000 distinct CDR3 sequences, with 13% to 15% occurring only once. The sequencing sample was made of blood. Every receptor here comes from a woman in her thirties or forties with Graves' hyperthyroidism that later progressed to Graves' ophthalmopathy.

The CDR3 bases are TGTGCCAGTAGTATACAGGGGGGATTGTCCCAGCATTTT. It is translated as CASSIQGGLSQHF. This rearrangement joins TRBV19 to TRBJ1-5; 7 nucleotides agree with TRBD1. V gave up 2 bases and J gave up 11 bases; unmatched junction bases: 6. Germline CDR1 reads LNHDA; CDR2 reads SQIVND (reference sequence). This CDR3 is 13 amino acids long.

This clonotype appeared many times. The V call is TRBV19, the J call TRBJ2-7, with TRBD2 identical over 13 bases. Losses at the gene ends were 10 bases for V and 2 bases for J; bases not matched to a gene: 2. Looked up from germline, CDR1 is LNHDA and CDR2 is SQIVND (reference sequence). The CDR3 spans 13 residues. CDR3 sequence: CATGLAGAYEQYF. Written as DNA, the CDR3 is TGTGCCACCGGACTAGCGGGGGCCTACGAGCAGTACTTC.

CDR3 residues: CASSLVLAGGDEQYF. The CDR3 DNA reads as TGTGCCAGCAGCTTAGTCCTAGCGGGAGGAGACGAGCAGTACTTC. The chain carries TRBV7-9 and TRBJ2-7; 11 nucleotides agree with TRBD2. V was pared by 1 base and J by 5 bases, with 4 bases of the junction left unmatched. The CDR3 runs to 15 residues. Germline V gene sequence: CDR1 SEHNR, CDR2 FQNEAQ (reference sequence).

This clonotype was counted between two and nine times. The V call is TRBV19, the J call TRBJ1-2; a weak D match, TRBD1 (6 bases). Trimming cost V 5 bases and J 7 bases, with 17 bases left between them. The CDR3 sequence is 14 residues long. Germline V gene lookup returns CDR1 LNHDA and CDR2 SQIVND (reference sequence). CDR3 coding DNA: TGTGCCAGTAGTGCAGGGGACGCCCGGGGTGGCTACACCTTC. Residues: CASSAGDARGGYTF.

This clonotype appeared once. This chain connects TRBV30 to TRBJ2-5; D uncertain. V was shortened by 5 bases and J by 0 bases, with 10 bases between the two germline ends. This CDR3 region has 13 residues. CDR1 and CDR2 (germline): GTSNPN, SVGIG (reference sequence). CDR3 loop: CAWGPGHQETQYF. The CDR3 DNA reads as TGTGCCTGGGGTCCCGGGCACCAAGAGACCCAGTACTTC.